This is a list of T cell receptor beta chains from one sample in a study of blood T cell repertoires in COVID-19. Clones were read by immunoSEQ multiplex PCR, and TCRdb kept only the in-frame ones, dropping some. The table records roughly 200,000 clones, around 79% of them present only once. Input material: peripheral blood. The receptors shown here come from a woman aged 40 to 50 with COVID-19, enrolled during active disease. The CDR3 runs from the conserved cysteine through the conserved F or W. A D gene is named only where the DNA matches it firmly. Size is omitted from some rows. Given values are once, few, many or a class for expanded clones.

clone_size: NA; j_call: TRBJ2-4; v_call: TRBV6-2/TRBV6-3; d_call: TRBD2; cdr3_aa: CASSHAKATGVGGKNIQYF; cdr3_nt: TGTGCCAGCAGCCACGCCAAGGCCACCGGAGTGGGGGGGAAAAACATTCAGTACTTC
clone_size: NA; j_call: TRBJ1-1; v_call: TRBV4-1; d_call: TRBD1; cdr3_aa: CASSRETGITEAFF; cdr3_nt: TGCGCCAGCAGCCGAGAGACAGGGATCACTGAAGCTTTCTTT
clone_size: NA; j_call: TRBJ1-5; v_call: TRBV19; d_call: NA; cdr3_aa: CASSPGGGNQPQHF; cdr3_nt: TGTGCCAGTAGTCCTGGGGGGGGCAATCAGCCCCAGCATTTT
clone_size: NA; j_call: TRBJ1-6; v_call: TRBV15; d_call: NA; cdr3_aa: CATSRGFDNSPLHF; cdr3_nt: TGTGCCACCAGCAGAGGTTTCGATAATTCACCCCTCCACTTT
clone_size: NA; j_call: TRBJ1-6; v_call: TRBV18; d_call: NA; cdr3_aa: CASSPPSGGGNSPLHF; cdr3_nt: TGTGCCAGCTCACCACCCAGTGGGGGAGGGAATTCACCCCTCCACTTT
clone_size: NA; j_call: TRBJ1-4; v_call: TRBV6-5; d_call: NA; cdr3_aa: CASMEVVGEKLFF; cdr3_nt: TGTGCCAGCATGGAGGTAGTGGGTGAAAAACTGTTTTTT
clone_size: NA; j_call: TRBJ2-1; v_call: TRBV7-9; d_call: TRBD2; cdr3_aa: CASTTVGTSGGEFTDEQFF; cdr3_nt: TGTGCCAGCACCACGGTAGGGACTAGCGGGGGGGAATTCACGGATGAGCAGTTCTTC
clone_size: few; j_call: TRBJ2-2; v_call: TRBV19; d_call: NA; cdr3_aa: CASTFDSDTGELFF; cdr3_nt: TGTGCCAGTACCTTCGACAGCGACACCGGGGAGCTGTTTTTT
clone_size: NA; j_call: TRBJ2-5; v_call: TRBV3-1/TRBV3-2; d_call: TRBD2; cdr3_aa: CASSQGRLRGSKETQYF; cdr3_nt: TGTGCCAGCAGCCAAGGGCGTTTGCGGGGGAGCAAAGAGACCCAGTACTTC
clone_size: NA; j_call: TRBJ2-7; v_call: TRBV24-1; d_call: NA; cdr3_aa: CATSDEIPGSTYEQYF; cdr3_nt: TGTGCCACCAGTGACGAGATACCGGGATCAACCTACGAGCAGTACTTC
clone_size: NA; j_call: TRBJ2-7; v_call: TRBV5-1; d_call: NA; cdr3_aa: CASSSPQGSSYEQYF; cdr3_nt: TGCGCCAGCAGCTCCCCCCAGGGGAGCTCCTACGAGCAGTACTTC
clone_size: NA; j_call: TRBJ1-5; v_call: TRBV18; d_call: NA; cdr3_aa: CASSRGGQSQPQHF; cdr3_nt: TGTGCCAGCTCACGGGGGGGGCAGAGCCAGCCCCAGCATTTT
clone_size: NA; j_call: TRBJ1-5; v_call: TRBV6-5; d_call: NA; cdr3_aa: CASSSLKTGPQPQHF; cdr3_nt: TGTGCCAGCAGTTCGCTCAAGACAGGACCTCAGCCCCAGCATTTT
clone_size: NA; j_call: TRBJ2-3; v_call: TRBV6-5; d_call: NA; cdr3_aa: CASSYTAGGTDTQYF; cdr3_nt: TGTGCCAGCAGTTACACAGCAGGGGGCACAGATACGCAGTATTTT
clone_size: NA; j_call: TRBJ2-7; v_call: TRBV15; d_call: TRBD1; cdr3_aa: CATSWGTESSYEQYF; cdr3_nt: TGTGCCACCAGCTGGGGGACAGAGAGCTCCTACGAGCAGTACTTC
clone_size: NA; j_call: TRBJ2-1; v_call: TRBV28; d_call: NA; cdr3_aa: CASSSLVSSYNEQFF; cdr3_nt: TGTGCCAGCAGTTCCCTCGTGAGCTCCTACAATGAGCAGTTCTTC
clone_size: NA; j_call: TRBJ2-7; v_call: TRBV2; d_call: TRBD1; cdr3_aa: CASRPGTGPFEQYF; cdr3_nt: TGTGCCAGCAGACCCGGGACAGGGCCGTTTGAGCAGTACTTC
clone_size: NA; j_call: TRBJ1-2; v_call: TRBV2; d_call: TRBD1; cdr3_aa: CASGQGTYGYTF; cdr3_nt: TGTGCCAGCGGACAGGGTACCTATGGCTACACCTTC